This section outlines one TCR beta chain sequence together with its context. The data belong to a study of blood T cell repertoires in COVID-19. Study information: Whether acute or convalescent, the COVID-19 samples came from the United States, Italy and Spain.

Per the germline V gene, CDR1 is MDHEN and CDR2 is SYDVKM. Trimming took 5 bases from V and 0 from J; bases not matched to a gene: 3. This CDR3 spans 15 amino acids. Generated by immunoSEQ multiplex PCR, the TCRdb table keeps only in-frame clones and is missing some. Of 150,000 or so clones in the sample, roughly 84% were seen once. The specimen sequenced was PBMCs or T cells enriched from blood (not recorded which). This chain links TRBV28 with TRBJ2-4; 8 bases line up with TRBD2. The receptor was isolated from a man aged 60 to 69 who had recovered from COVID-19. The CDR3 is CASSPSGRAKNIQYF. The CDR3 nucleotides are TGTGCCAGCAGTCCGAGCGGGAGAGCCAAAAACATTCAGTACTTC.